This record concerns one TCR beta chain sequence. There is no known antigen for this receptor. No base quality information exists; no much larger clone differs at one position. Library generation was performed with the immunoSEQ multiplex PCR assay. The multiplex PCR relied on a mix of 60 forward primers for TCR Vbeta segments and 13 reverse primers for TCR Jbeta segments. A multiplex PCR assay on genomic DNA amplified the CDR3 region of rearranged TCR beta genes. The amplified TCR beta libraries were sequenced on the Illumina HiSeq System as 87-base-pair reads. As for the authors' bioinformatics: In a later analysis, some 80 million unique TCR beta chains were counted across the roughly 670 repertoires, and approximately 11 million of these chains were shared by at least two donors. A nearest-neighbor algorithm error-corrected the raw reads and collapsed the reads into unique sequences, merging closely related sequences to remove PCR and sequencing errors. To assign V, D and J gene segments, CDR3 sequences were aligned to IMGT reference sequences. For a sequence to be retained, a match of at least six nucleotides was required to both a V gene segment and a J gene segment. A rearrangement counted as productive if the CDR3 had no stop codons and remained in frame with V and J, and every other rearrangement counted as non-productive. Following IMGT convention, CDR3 was defined as the stretch from the second conserved V-encoded cysteine to the conserved J-encoded phenylalanine. Sequences without an unambiguous match to a single V gene segment were excluded from the earlier analysis of several hundred of the donors. In an earlier analysis of about 590 of the donors, a V segment was called functional when productive rearrangements were above 56.7%, and segregating when the standard deviation between donors exceeded 5%. A statistical classification framework was developed to diagnose cytomegalovirus status using the catalog of TCR beta chain sequences. In a later analysis, TCR nucleotide sequences were compared against IMGT/GENE-DB human TR gene sequences so that V and J genes could be assigned. In a later analysis, CDR3 sequences and most-parsimonious VDJ recombination scenarios were assigned using the TCRdist pipeline. In a later analysis, each TCR beta chain was defined by its CDR3 amino acid sequence together with its V-gene family, and reads lacking a unique V-gene family were excluded. In a later analysis, around 650 highly shared, low-generation-probability nucleotide sequences were removed to address suspected cross-contamination and a sequencing artifact. For each public chain, a later analysis derived a clonal expansion index from normalized ranks of inferred template counts within each repertoire. In a later analysis, generation probabilities were computed with a VDJ recombination model fitted to out-of-frame rearrangements, and the resulting probabilities were checked against IGoR. In a later analysis, TCR-TCR, TCR-HLA and TCR-CMV co-occurrence was scored with hypergeometric tests, and a repertoire-size bias correction was applied to TCR pairs. False discovery rates were estimated in a later analysis by permuting HLA or CMV assignments 20 times. In a later analysis, co-occurring TCRs were grouped using DBSCAN, with TCRdist sequence similarity added in when clustering inside HLA-allele-positive subsets. For co-occurrence clustering, repertoires with fewer than 30,000 or more than 120,000 public chains were excluded, along with about five repertoires with anomalous nucleotide sharing. In its TCRdb copy, this immuneACCESS table keeps in-frame sequences only and misses some clones. Where compared with another copy, unresolved V genes explain less than half of these, and the others have no known cause. V and J calls plus clone size are reproduced from that table; the DNA served to infer D and trimming. The sample table records 70,000 to 95,000 clones; approximately 82% of these occur just once. Clones ranked in the top ten supply 2% to 2.5% of the sample.

This specimen belongs to a study of cytomegalovirus exposure and HLA in healthy donors (dated by TCRdb to 2015 to 2018). Study-level background: In an earlier analysis of about 560 of the donors, 250 to 300 Gb of sequence data and 90 million to 120 million unique TCR beta sequences from 180 million or so T cells were reported. Roughly 300 gigabases of sequencing data and approximately 85 million unique TCR sequences were included in an early release covering under 650 HLA-typed donors. In the later analysis, no new phenotypic data were used to find candidate immune exposures; instead, reliance was placed on TCR beta sequences and their occurrence across donors. Donor age, sex, ethnicity and CMV serostatus were collected together with the repertoire data. Typing coverage differed by locus: A, B, C, DRB1 and DQB1 were typed in about 620-640 donors, DQA1 in 522, DPA1 in nearly 610, and DPB1 in just under 490. Roughly 5 DR-DQ haplotypes were handled as single units for association and clustering, since linkage in the cohort was strong. To predict cytomegalovirus infection status, the study brought together high-throughput TCR immunosequencing, statistical association of individual TCRs with disease status, and machine learning. Of the approximately 400 genotyped donors, about 84% fell in the genetic ancestry cluster associated with self-reported Caucasian donors. HLA typing included class I and class II loci at four-digit resolution. All discovery cohort repertoires had been generated using a single sequencing platform. Among about 370 genotyped donors of the cohort, an average of approximately 240,000 unique TCR beta nucleotide sequences was sequenced per donor, of which about 20% were non-productive. In a later genetic analysis, genome-wide SNP genotypes for about three fifths of the roughly 670 donors were used, and that subset was treated as a discovery cohort. The study aimed to test whether signatures of past pathogen exposure could be identified by cataloging public T cell receptors. The T cell repertoires of about 700 subjects were profiled by immunosequencing and related to cytomegalovirus serostatus. In a later analysis, previously published TCR beta repertoires from 500 to 750 donors were re-analyzed and high-resolution HLA genotyping was added so that TCR occurrence patterns could be studied. In addition to the first cohort of several hundred subjects, a separate validation cohort of over 90 different subjects was used. To decide whether each TCR beta V gene segment behaved as functional or pseudogenic, an earlier analysis of 587 of the donors relied on high-throughput TCR beta sequencing. Overall study outcomes, separate from this receptor: In a later genetic analysis, fewer N-insertions in productive TCRs were reported among donors in an Asian-associated ancestry cluster than the roughly 700-donor mean. CMV serostatus was the only immune exposure information available for the cohort. Roughly uniform sequencing depth across donors was assumed in presence/absence analyses, although this assumption may not hold. An earlier analysis of some 590 of the donors showed that most TCR beta V segments appeared in productive rearrangements either about 87% or about 30% of the time, which broadly matched IMGT annotations. This cohort had only TCR beta chains sequenced, and the lack of alpha or paired-chain data limited which features could be detected. Because the 87-base-pair reads could not distinguish some IMGT-functional V segments, including TRBV6-2 and TRBV6-3, those segments were excluded. When HLA alleles, especially DR and DQ, strongly co-occurred, attributing TCR associations to individual alleles was difficult. Because HLA typing was unavailable for some donors at each locus, only the typed subset was used in association tests. According to a later analysis, most CMV-associated TCR beta chains appeared to be HLA-restricted, and the HLA associations seemed to be driven largely by CMV exposure. Most TCR sequences were observed very rarely across donors, whereas some public TCRs were present in many individuals. A further reported finding was that TCR beta sequences accurately predicted the HLA-A and HLA-B alleles for most subjects in the first cohort. A later analysis found that HLA-associated TCR beta chains were more clonally expanded and had lower generation probabilities than equally common non-associated chains. The authors suggested that the approach could potentially be generalized to other disease states and immunological phenotypes. A cluster of highly shared sequence variants was judged likely to be a technical artifact of the sequencing pipeline. A later genetic analysis associated a missense DCLRE1C variant with V-gene and J-gene trimming of TCR beta chains, and an independent cohort replicated the association. A later analysis associated 15,000 or so TCR beta sequences with specific HLA alleles at a false discovery rate of 0.05. In the study, about 150 TCR beta chains were listed as associated with cytomegalovirus. A later analysis reported that several top co-occurrence clusters appeared linked to parvovirus B19, influenza, CMV and Epstein-Barr virus. In vitro tests confirmed that three of the cytomegalovirus-associated TCR beta chains recognize cytomegalovirus antigens. Linkage disequilibrium might explain the correlated functional status among segregating V segments, but an unknown experimental factor could not be ruled out. Because counts were too low, some 16 rarely observed V segments, including chromosome 9 orphons, were excluded from the earlier analysis of roughly 580 of the donors. The classifier was reported to diagnose cytomegalovirus status with high specificity and sensitivity in both the original and validation cohorts. A later analysis found that TCR association rates varied across HLA loci, with DRB1 alleles showing the most associated TCRs and HLA-C alleles the fewest.

In total, 600 or so healthy bone marrow donors made up the cohort. At the time of sampling, every cohort member was nominally healthy, though immune exposures that went unrecorded were likely present. The donor tested CMV seronegative and was one of the 352 seronegative cohort members. Every donor gave a peripheral blood sample, and the peripheral blood mononuclear cells from that sample were used for TCR beta sequencing. Genomic DNA was extracted from the blood cell samples with the Qiagen DNeasy Blood Extraction Kit. From cysteine to phenylalanine, the CDR3 is 14 amino acids long. Only the CDR3 DNA is retained, 42 bases long and in frame from the first base. The germline V gene specifies MNHNS as CDR1 and SASEGT as CDR2. The V end gives up 8 bases and the J end 4 bases, leaving 9 bases in the junction not matched to a gene.

Sequencing was performed on PBMCs. Recombination linked TRBV6-1 to TRBJ2-7; 9 central bases correspond to TRBD2. This sequence was found in a man aged 40-49 years in good health and CMV-seronegative. The CDR3 here reads CASDRGGDGYEQYF. At the DNA level, the sequence is TGTGCCAGCGACCGCGGGGGGGATGGATACGAGCAGTACTTC.